This TCR beta chain was retrieved from a study of shared clonotypes between healthy human individuals. In the study overall: Every donor yielded three CD4 naive, three CD4 memory, two CD8 naive and one CD8 memory plate.

When replicate PCRs were run on sorted subsets, they used about 220 ng DNA, approximately 33,000 T cell genomes. Assay: immunoSEQ multiplex PCR; the TCRdb copy retains only in-frame clones and omits some. The sample shows around 99,000 clones, about 70% of them seen only once. Points from the study as a whole: Investigators collected only blood, and repertoires in tissues likely differ. Richness estimates generally favored naive over memory subsets.

Worth noting for this clone: Its antigen remains unidentified.

CDR3 length equals 13 residues. CDR1 and CDR2 (germline): MNHEY, SMNVEV (reference sequence). V gave up 2 bases and J gave up 5 bases, with 7 bases separating them. The TCR originated in a man aged 25-45 years in good health. The sample comprised memory CD8+ T cells sorted from blood. Subset noted: CD45RO+ cells pooled with CCR7-negative TemRA cells. This chain joins TRBV27 and TRBJ2-1; D call uncertain. In nucleotides, the CDR3 is TGTGCCAGCAGTTTAGCTAGAAACAATGAGCAGTTCTTC. It encodes CASSLARNNEQFF.